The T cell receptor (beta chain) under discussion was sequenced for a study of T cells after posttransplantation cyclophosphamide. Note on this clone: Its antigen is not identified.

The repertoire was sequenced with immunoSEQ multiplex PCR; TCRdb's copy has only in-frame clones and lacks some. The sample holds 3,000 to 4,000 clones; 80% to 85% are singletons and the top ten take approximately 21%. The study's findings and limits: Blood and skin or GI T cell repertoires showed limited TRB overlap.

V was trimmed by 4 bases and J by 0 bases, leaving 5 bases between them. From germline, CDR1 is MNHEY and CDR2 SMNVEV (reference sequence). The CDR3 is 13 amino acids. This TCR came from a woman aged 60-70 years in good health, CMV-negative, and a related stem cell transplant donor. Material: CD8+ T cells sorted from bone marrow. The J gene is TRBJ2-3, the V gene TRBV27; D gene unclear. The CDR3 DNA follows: TGTGCCAGCAGTTCCTCTAGCACAGATACGCAGTATTTT. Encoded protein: CASSSSSTDTQYF.